This T cell receptor beta chain was observed in a study of T-cell memory formation after mild COVID-19. Whole-study context: TCR clusters were mostly confined to one donor each.

Barcoded TCR alpha and TCR beta cDNA libraries with UMIs came from 5'RACE using constant-segment primers. A single record per CDR3 protein comes from TCRdb applying MiXCR to the 5' RACE reads. The repertoire holds about 190,000 distinct CDR3 sequences, about 17% seen once, with approximately 2.4% in the top ten. Germline lookup yields CDR1 KGHDR and CDR2 SFDVKD. The CDR3 is 15 residues long. Deletions cut 1 base from V and 5 bases from J, with 11 bases between. Regarding the study as a whole: Clones shrinking from day 15 to 85 showed even CD4/CD8 mixes; later expanders tilted CD4+.

This clonotype came up a few times. The antigen is undetermined. The sequence came from an adult woman who had mild COVID-19 (a few samples of this study predate the infection). Cell type and time point are not known. V and J are TRBV24-1 and TRBJ2-1, with TRBD2 as a possible D gene (5 bases). Sequencing was done on a sample of PBMCs or a T cell subset sorted from them (not recorded which). This CDR3 reads CATSDFRGVDNEQFF. In DNA, the CDR3 is TGTGCCACCAGTGATTTTCGGGGTGTCGACAATGAGCAGTTCTTC.